A selection of T cell receptor beta chains follows, all from one sample in a study of RUNX1 and TCR beta rearrangement in T-cell leukemia. One entry per CDR3 protein, called by TCRdb with MiXCR from the PCR reads. Here the sample spans some 170 distinct CDR3 sequences, about 46% being singletons. The specimen was blood. The origin of the receptors is a female donor with T-cell acute lymphoblastic leukemia. Both conserved end residues are part of each CDR3. The D gene is left open where the match is weak. Rows may omit the clone size; those that give it use once, few, many or a size class.

clone_size	v_call	d_call	j_call	cdr3_aa	cdr3_nt
.	TRBV20-1	.	TRBJ1-5	CSALNSDQPQHF	TGCAGTGCTCTCAATTCTGATCAGCCCCAGCATTTT
.	TRBV11-2	TRBD1	TRBJ2-7	CASSSTGGSYEQYF	TGTGCCAGCAGCTCCACAGGGGGGTCCTACGAGCAGTACTTC
large	TRBV6-1	.	TRBJ1-4	CASSETGGAEKLFF	TGTGCCAGCAGTGAGACGGGGGGAGCTGAAAAACTGTTTTTT
.	TRBV12-3/TRBV12-4	TRBD2	TRBJ2-1	CASSLNPGVRGGNEHFF	TGTGCCAGCAGTTTAAATCCCGGTGTTCGGGGGGGAAACGAGCATTTCTTC
.	TRBV20-1	TRBD1	TRBJ2-7	CSARATTSGTGDEQYF	TGCAGTGCTAGAGCCACCACTAGTGGGACAGGGGACGAGCAGTACTTC
large	TRBV12-3/TRBV12-4	TRBD2	TRBJ2-1	CASSLNPGVRGGNEQFF	TGTGCCAGCAGTTTAAATCCCGGTGTTCGGGGGGGAAATGAGCAGTTCTTC
.	TRBV19	.	TRBJ1-1	CASSVLAGGADTEAFF	TGTGCCAGTAGTGTTCTTGCCGGCGGGGCGGACACTGAAGCTTTCTTT
.	TRBV10-3	TRBD2	TRBJ2-3	CAIRESGLAGWPDTQYF	TGTGCCATCAGGGAAAGCGGACTAGCGGGATGGCCAGATACGCAGTATTTT
.	TRBV21-1	.	TRBJ1-2	CASSKVRAFYGYTF	TGTGCCAGCAGCAAAGTTCGGGCCTTCTATGGCTACACCTTC
medium-sized	TRBV7-2	.	TRBJ1-3	CASSLGARGSGNTIYF	TGTGCCAGCAGCTTAGGCGCCAGGGGTTCTGGAAACACCATATATTTT
.	TRBV11-3	.	TRBJ1-2	CASSLEGRGGNYGYTF	TGTGCCAGCAGCTTAGAGGGCAGGGGTGGTAACTATGGCTACACCTTC
large	TRBV7-9	.	TRBJ1-2	CASSLAFSDTYGYTF	TGTGCCAGCAGCTTAGCGTTCAGCGACACATATGGCTACACCTTC
medium-sized	TRBV2	.	TRBJ2-7	CASTGLTGLSYEQYF	TGTGCCAGCACAGGACTAACCGGGCTCTCCTACGAGCAGTACTTC
.	TRBV3-1	TRBD1	TRBJ1-2	CASSQPGQGRGYTF	TGTGCCAGCAGCCAACCCGGACAGGGGAGAGGCTACACCTTC
.	TRBV5-1	TRBD1	TRBJ1-1	CASSLGGRGGFTEAFF	TGCGCCAGCAGCCTGGGGGGAAGAGGGGGCTTCACTGAAGCTTTCTTT
few	TRBV11-2	.	TRBJ2-7	CASSLAEVPYEQYF	TGTGCCAGCAGCTTAGCCGAGGTCCCCTACGAGCAGTACTTC